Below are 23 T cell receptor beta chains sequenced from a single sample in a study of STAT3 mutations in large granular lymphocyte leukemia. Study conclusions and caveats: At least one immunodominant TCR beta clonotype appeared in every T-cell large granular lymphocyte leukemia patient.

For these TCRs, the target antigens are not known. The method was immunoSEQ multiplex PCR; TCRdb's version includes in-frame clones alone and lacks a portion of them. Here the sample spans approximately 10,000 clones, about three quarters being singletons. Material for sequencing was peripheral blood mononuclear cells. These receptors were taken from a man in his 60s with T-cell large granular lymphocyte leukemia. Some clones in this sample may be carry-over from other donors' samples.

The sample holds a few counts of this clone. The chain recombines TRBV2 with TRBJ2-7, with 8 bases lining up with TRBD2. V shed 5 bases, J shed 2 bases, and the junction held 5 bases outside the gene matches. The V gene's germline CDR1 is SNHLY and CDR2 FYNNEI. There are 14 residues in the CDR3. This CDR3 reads CASSRTSSTYEQYF. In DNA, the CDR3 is TGTGCCAGCAGTCGGACTAGCTCGACCTACGAGCAGTACTTC.

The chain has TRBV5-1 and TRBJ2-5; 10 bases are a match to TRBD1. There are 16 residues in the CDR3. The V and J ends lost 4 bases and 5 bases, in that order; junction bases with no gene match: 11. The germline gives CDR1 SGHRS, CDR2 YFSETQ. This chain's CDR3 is CASSTLPGTGVETQYF. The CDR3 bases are TGCGCCAGCAGCACCCTCCCCGGGACAGGGGTCGAGACCCAGTACTTC.

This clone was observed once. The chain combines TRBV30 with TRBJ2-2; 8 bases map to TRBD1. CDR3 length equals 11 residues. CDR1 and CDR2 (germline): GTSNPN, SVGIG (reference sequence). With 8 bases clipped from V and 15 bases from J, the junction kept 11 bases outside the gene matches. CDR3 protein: CAGDPTGVVFF. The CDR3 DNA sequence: TGTGCCGGGGATCCGACAGGGGTGGTGTTTTTT.

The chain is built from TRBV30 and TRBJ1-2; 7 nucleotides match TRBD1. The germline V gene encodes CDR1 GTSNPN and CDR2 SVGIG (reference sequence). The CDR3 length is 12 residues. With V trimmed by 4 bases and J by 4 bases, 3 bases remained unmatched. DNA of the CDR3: TGTGCCTGGATGGACAGGTTCTATGGCTACACCTTC. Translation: CAWMDRFYGYTF.

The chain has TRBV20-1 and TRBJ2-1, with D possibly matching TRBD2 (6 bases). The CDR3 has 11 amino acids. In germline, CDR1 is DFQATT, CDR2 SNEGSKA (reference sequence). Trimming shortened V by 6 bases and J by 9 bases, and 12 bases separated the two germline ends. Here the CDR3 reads CSAQLAFEQFF. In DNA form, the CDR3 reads TGCAGTGCGCAACTAGCCTTTGAGCAGTTCTTC.

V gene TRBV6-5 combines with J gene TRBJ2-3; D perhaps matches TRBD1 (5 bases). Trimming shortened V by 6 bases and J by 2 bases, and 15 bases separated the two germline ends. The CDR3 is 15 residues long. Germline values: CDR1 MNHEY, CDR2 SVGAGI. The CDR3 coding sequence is TGTGCCAGCAGCCCACAGGACACAAACACAGATACGCAGTATTTT. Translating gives CASSPQDTNTDTQYF.

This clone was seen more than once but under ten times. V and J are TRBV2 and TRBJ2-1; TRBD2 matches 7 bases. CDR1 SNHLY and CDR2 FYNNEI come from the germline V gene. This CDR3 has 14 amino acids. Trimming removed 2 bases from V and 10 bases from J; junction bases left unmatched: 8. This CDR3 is CASSERTSPMEQFF. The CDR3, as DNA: TGTGCCAGCAGTGAAAGGACTAGTCCTATGGAGCAGTTCTTC. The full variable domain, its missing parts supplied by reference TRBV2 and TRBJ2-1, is EPEVTQTPSHQVTQMGQEVILRCVPISNHLYFYWYRQILGQKVEFLVSFYNNEISEKSEIFDDQFSVERPDGSNFTLKIRSTKLEDSAMYFCASSERTSPMEQFFGPGTRLTVL.

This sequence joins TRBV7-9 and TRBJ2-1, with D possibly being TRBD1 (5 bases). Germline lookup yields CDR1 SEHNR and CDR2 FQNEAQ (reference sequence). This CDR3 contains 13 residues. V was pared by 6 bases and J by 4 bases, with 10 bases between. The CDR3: CASRSQGYNEQFF. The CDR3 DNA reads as TGTGCCAGCAGATCCCAGGGTTACAATGAGCAGTTCTTC.

The CDR3 region is CASIIDRGRTQPQHF. CDR3 nucleotide sequence: TGTGCCAGCATTATCGACAGGGGGCGGACTCAGCCCCAGCATTTT. The genes are TRBV2 and TRBJ1-5, with TRBD1 matching 10 bases. The CDR3 has 15 amino acids. V lost 7 bases to trimming and J lost 6 bases; unmatched junction nucleotides: 9. Germline V gene lookup returns CDR1 SNHLY and CDR2 FYNNEI. Full variable domain (missing parts from reference TRBV2 and TRBJ1-5): EPEVTQTPSHQVTQMGQEVILRCVPISNHLYFYWYRQILGQKVEFLVSFYNNEISEKSEIFDDQFSVERPDGSNFTLKIRSTKLEDSAMYFCASIIDRGRTQPQHFGDGTRLSIL.

The CDR3 DNA reads as TGTGCCAGCAGCTCTTCACGGGATACTAGCACAGATACGCAGTATTTT. It encodes CASSSSRDTSTDTQYF. The chain couples TRBV7-9 to TRBJ2-3, with D possibly TRBD2 on 5 matching bases. The CDR3 has 16 residues. The V gene lost 4 bases and the J gene lost 0 bases, with 14 bases spanning the gap. Germline values: CDR1 SEHNR, CDR2 FQNEAQ (reference sequence).

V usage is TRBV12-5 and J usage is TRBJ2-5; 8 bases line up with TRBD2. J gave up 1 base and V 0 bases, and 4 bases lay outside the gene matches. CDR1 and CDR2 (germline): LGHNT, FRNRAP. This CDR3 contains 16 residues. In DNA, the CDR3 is TGTGCTAGTGGTTTGGTACGCGGGGGGATCCAAGAGACCCAGTACTTC. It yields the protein CASGLVRGGIQETQYF.

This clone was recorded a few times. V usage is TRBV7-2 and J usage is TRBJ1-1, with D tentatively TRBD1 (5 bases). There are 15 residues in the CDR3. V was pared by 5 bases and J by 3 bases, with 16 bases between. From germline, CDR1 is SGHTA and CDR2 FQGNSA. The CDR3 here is CASSPDFGGDTEAFF. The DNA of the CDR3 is TGTGCCAGCAGCCCGGACTTTGGGGGGGACACTGAAGCTTTCTTT.

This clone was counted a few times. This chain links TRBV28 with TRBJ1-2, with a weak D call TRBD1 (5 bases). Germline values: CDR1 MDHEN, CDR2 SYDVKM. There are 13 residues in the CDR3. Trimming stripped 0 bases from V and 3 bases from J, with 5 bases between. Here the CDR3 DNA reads TGTGCCAGCAGTTTATGGACAGACTATGGCTACACCTTC. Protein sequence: CASSLWTDYGYTF.

CDR3 amino acids: CASRRGQGANTGELFF. The CDR3 coding sequence is TGCGCCAGCCGCCGAGGACAGGGAGCGAACACCGGGGAGCTGTTTTTT. The chain carries TRBV5-1 and TRBJ2-2; 8 bases fit TRBD1. This CDR3 spans 16 amino acids. With 7 bases clipped from V and 0 bases from J, the junction kept 8 bases outside the gene matches. CDR1 and CDR2 from the germline V gene are SGHRS and YFSETQ. Drawing the rest from reference TRBV5-1 and TRBJ2-2, the complete variable domain is KAGVTQTPRYLIKTRGQQVTLSCSPISGHRSVSWYQQTPGQGLQFLFEYFSETQRNKGNFPGRFSGRQFSNSRSEMNVSTLELGDSALYLCASRRGQGANTGELFFGEGSRLTVL.

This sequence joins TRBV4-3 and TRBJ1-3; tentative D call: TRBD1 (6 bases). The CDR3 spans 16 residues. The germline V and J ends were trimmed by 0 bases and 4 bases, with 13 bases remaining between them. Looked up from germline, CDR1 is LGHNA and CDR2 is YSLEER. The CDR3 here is CASSQDSGATGNTIYF. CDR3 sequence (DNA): TGCGCCAGCAGCCAAGATTCAGGGGCTACAGGAAACACCATATATTTT.

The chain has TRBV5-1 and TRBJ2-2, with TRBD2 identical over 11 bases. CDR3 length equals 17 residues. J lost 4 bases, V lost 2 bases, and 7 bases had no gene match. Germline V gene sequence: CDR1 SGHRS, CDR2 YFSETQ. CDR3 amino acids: CASSFLIAGGSTGELFF. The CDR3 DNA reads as TGCGCCAGCAGCTTCCTAATAGCGGGAGGGAGCACCGGGGAGCTGTTTTTT.

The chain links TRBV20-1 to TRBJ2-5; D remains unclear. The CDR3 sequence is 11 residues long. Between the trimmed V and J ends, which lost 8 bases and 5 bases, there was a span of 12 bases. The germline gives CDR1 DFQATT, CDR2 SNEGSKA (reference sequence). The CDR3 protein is CSPRPDETQYF. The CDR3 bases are TGCAGTCCCAGGCCTGACGAGACCCAGTACTTC.

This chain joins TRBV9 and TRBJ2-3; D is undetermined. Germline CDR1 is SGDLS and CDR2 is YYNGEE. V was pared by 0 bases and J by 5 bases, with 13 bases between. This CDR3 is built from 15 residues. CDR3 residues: CASSVDGVMGDTQYF. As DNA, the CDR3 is TGTGCCAGCAGCGTAGATGGGGTAATGGGAGATACGCAGTATTTT.

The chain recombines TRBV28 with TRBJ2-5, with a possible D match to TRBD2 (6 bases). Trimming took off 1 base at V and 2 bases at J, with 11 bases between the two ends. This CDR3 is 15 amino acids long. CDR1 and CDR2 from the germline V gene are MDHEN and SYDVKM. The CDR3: CASSLSPGAQETQYF. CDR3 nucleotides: TGTGCCAGCAGTTTATCCCCGGGAGCTCAAGAGACCCAGTACTTC.

The CDR3 DNA is TGCGCCAGCAGCACGGGGACAGGGGGCGTTATATACGAGCAGTACTTC. Its protein product is CASSTGTGGVIYEQYF. The chain recombines TRBV5-1 with TRBJ2-7, with TRBD1 identical over 12 bases. Germline CDR1 SGHRS, CDR2 YFSETQ. With 4 bases clipped from V and 4 bases from J, the junction kept 9 bases outside the gene matches. This CDR3 is 16 amino acids long.

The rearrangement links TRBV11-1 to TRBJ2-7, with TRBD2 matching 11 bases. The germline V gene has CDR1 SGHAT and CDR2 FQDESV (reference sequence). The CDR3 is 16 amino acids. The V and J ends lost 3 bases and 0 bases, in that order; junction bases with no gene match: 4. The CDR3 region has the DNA TGTGCCAGCAGCTTGTGGGGGACTAGCGGCTCCTACGAGCAGTACTTC. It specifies CASSLWGTSGSYEQYF.

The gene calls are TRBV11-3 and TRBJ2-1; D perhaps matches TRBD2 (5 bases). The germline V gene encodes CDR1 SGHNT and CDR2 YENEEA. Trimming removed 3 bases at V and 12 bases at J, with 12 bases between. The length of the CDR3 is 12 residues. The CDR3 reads CASSFEGGPQFF. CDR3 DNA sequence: TGTGCCAGCAGCTTTGAAGGCGGGCCGCAGTTCTTC.

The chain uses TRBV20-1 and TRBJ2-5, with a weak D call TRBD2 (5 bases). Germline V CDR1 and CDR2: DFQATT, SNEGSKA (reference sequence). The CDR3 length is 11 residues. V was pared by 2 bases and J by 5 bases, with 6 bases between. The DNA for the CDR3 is TGCAGTGCTAGAAGAGGGGAGACCCAGTACTTC. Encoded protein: CSARRGETQYF.